What follows describes a single T cell receptor beta chain. Using immunoSEQ multiplex PCR, the repertoire was profiled, and TCRdb retains in-frame clones only, with some absent. Here the sample spans about 160,000 clones, 80% to 85% being singletons. J gave up 8 bases and V 4 bases, and 4 bases lay outside the gene matches. This CDR3 is 13 amino acids long. CDR1 and CDR2 (germline): WSHSY, SAAADI. This sample was included in a study of blood T cell repertoires in COVID-19. The gene calls are TRBV10-2 and TRBJ1-4; 7 bases agree with TRBD1. The clonotype was recovered from a man between 18 and 29 years old with active or convalescent COVID-19. Sequences were obtained from peripheral blood. The DNA of the CDR3 is TGCGCCAGCAGTGGACAGGGCGCCGAAAAACTGTTTTTT. This sequence encodes CASSGQGAEKLFF.